This T cell receptor (beta chain) was sequenced for a study of Ad26.COV2.S vaccination and SARS-CoV-2 variants. Study at large: Recipients of Ad26.COV2.S got it intramuscularly, once or twice 56 days apart.

Described treatment: around 19 received Ad26.COV2.S at low or high dose, single or two shots; 5 received placebo; per-sample allocation not given. Specimen acquisition occurred on day 63 following the initial vaccine or placebo injection. The individual, an adult aged 18-55 years, was a donor in Boston. Clones were sequenced by immunoSEQ multiplex PCR, and TCRdb holds only the in-frame ones, with some missing. The sample contains approximately 300,000 clones, around 81% of which appear only once. This clonotype was sampled from a person between 18 and 59 years old who received the Ad26.COV2.S COVID-19 vaccine or a placebo. The sequences come from peripheral blood, collected in a trial of Ad26.COV2.S vaccine versus placebo.

Here the CDR3 DNA reads TGCAGCGTTGCTGTGCGGGGGGGCCTTGGTTCAGATACGCAGTATTTT. Its translation is CSVAVRGGLGSDTQYF. This chain joins TRBV29-1 and TRBJ2-3, with TRBD2 matching 9 bases. The CDR3 is 16 residues long. Germline V gene lookup returns CDR1 SQVTM and CDR2 ANQGSEA. The J segment lost 4 bases and the V segment lost 4 bases, leaving 12 bases of the junction unmatched.